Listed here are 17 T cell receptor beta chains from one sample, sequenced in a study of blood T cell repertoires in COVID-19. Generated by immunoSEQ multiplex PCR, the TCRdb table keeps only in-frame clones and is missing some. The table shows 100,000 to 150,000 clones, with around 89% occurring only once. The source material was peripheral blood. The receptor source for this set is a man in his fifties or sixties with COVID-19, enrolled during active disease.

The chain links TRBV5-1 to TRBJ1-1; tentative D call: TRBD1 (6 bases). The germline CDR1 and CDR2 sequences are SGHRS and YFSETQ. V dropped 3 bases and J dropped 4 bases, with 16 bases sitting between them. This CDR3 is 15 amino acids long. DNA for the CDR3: TGCGCCAGCAGCTCCTATTTACAGGGAGCCACTGAAGCTTTCTTT. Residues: CASSSYLQGATEAFF.

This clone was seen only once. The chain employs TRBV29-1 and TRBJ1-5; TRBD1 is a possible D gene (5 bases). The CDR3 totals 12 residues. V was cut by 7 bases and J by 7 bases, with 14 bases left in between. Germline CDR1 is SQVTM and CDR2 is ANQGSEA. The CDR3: CSAGRVGQPQHF. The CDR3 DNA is TGCAGCGCAGGGAGGGTAGGACAGCCCCAGCATTTT. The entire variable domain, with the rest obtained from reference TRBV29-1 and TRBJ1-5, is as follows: SAVISQKPSRDICQRGTSLTIQCQVDSQVTMMFWYRQQPGQSLTLIATANQGSEATYESGFVIDKFPISRPNLTFSTLTVSNMSPEDSSIYLCSAGRVGQPQHFGDGTRLSIL.

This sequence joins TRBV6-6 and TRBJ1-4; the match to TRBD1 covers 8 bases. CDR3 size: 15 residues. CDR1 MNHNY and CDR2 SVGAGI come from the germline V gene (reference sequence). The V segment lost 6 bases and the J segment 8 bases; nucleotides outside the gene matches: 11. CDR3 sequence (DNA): TGTGCCAGCAGCAAAACCGGGACAGGAGGCGAAAAACTGTTTTTT. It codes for CASSKTGTGGEKLFF.

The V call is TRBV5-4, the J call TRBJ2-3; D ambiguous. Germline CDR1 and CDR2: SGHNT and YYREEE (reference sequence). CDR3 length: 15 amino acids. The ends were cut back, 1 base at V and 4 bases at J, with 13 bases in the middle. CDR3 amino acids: CASSLRSMAADTQYF. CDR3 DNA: TGTGCCAGCAGCTTGAGGTCTATGGCGGCAGATACGCAGTATTTT.

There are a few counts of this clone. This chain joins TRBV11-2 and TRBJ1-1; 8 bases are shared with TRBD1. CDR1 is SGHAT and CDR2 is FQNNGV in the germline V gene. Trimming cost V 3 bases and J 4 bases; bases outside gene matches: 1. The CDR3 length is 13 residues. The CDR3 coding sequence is TGTGCCAGCAGCTTCCAGGGGGCCACTGAAGCTTTCTTT. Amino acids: CASSFQGATEAFF.

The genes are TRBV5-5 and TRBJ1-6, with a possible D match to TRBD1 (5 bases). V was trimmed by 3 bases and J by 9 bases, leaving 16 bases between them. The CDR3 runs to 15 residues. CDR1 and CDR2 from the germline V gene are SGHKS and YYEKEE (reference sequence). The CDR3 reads CASSSGGLRGSPLHF. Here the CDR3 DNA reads TGTGCCAGCAGCTCCGGGGGTTTGCGGGGTTCACCCCTCCACTTT.

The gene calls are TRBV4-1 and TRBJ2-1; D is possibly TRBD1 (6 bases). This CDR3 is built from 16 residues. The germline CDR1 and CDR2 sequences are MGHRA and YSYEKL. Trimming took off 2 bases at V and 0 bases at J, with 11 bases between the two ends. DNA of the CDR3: TGCGCCAGCAGCCAAATCACAGGGAGCTCCTACAATGAGCAGTTCTTC. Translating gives CASSQITGSSYNEQFF.

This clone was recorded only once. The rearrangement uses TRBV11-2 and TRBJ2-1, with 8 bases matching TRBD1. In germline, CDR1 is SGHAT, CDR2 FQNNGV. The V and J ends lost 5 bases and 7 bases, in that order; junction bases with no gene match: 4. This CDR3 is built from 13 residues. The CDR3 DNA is TGTGCCAGCAGCGGGACAGGTGGGAATGAGCAGTTCTTC. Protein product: CASSGTGGNEQFF.

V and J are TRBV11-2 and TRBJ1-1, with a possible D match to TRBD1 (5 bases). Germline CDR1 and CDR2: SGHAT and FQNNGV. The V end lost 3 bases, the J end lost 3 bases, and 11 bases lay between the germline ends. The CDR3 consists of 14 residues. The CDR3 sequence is CASSFGHRDTEAFF. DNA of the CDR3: TGTGCCAGCAGCTTCGGACATCGGGACACTGAAGCTTTCTTT.

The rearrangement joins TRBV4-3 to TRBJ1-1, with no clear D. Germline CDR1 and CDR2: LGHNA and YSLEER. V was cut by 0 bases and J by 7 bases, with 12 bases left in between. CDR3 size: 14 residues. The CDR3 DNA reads TGCGCCAGCAGCCAAGACCGTGGCGGGGATGAAGCTTTCTTT. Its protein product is CASSQDRGGDEAFF.

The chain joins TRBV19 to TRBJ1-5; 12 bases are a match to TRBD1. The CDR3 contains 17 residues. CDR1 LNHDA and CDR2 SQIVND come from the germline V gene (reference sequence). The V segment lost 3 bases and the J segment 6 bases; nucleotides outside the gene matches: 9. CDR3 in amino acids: CASSISRDRGLGQPQHF. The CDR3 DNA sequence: TGTGCCAGTAGTATTTCCCGGGACAGGGGGCTGGGTCAGCCCCAGCATTTT.

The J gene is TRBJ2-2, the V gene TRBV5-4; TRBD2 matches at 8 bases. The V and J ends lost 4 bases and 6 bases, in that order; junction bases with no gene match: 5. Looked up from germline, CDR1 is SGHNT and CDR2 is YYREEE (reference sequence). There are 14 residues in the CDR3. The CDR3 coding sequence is TGTGCCAGCAGCCCGGGGGGGGCGGCCGGGGAGCTGTTTTTT. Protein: CASSPGGAAGELFF. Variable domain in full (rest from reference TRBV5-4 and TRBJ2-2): ETGVTQSPTHLIKTRGQQVTLRCSSQSGHNTVSWYQQALGQGPQFIFQYYREEENGRGNFPPRFSGLQFPNYSSELNVNALELDDSALYLCASSPGGAAGELFFGEGSRLTVL.

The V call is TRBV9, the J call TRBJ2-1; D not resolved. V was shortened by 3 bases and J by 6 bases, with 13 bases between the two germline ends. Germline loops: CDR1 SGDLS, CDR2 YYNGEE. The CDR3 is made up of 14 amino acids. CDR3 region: CASSAHVSVNEQFF. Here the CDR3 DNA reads TGTGCCAGCAGCGCTCATGTCTCGGTCAATGAGCAGTTCTTC. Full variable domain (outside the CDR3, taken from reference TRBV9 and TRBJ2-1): DSGVTQTPKHLITATGQRVTLRCSPRSGDLSVYWYQQSLDQGLQFLIQYYNGEERAKGNILERFSAQQFPDLHSELNLSSLELGDSALYFCASSAHVSVNEQFFGPGTRLTVL.

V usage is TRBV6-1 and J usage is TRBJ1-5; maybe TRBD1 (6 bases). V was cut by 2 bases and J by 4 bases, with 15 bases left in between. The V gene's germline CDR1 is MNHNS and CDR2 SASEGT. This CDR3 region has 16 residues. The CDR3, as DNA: TGTGCCAGCAGTGAAAGGACAGCTTCCCCAAATCAGCCCCAGCATTTT. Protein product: CASSERTASPNQPQHF.

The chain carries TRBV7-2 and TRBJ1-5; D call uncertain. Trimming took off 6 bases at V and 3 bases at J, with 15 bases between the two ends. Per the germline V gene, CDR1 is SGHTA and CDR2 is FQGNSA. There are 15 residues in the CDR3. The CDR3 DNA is TGTGCCAGCAGGGGGATTGGGAGCAACAATCAGCCCCAGCATTTT. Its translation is CASRGIGSNNQPQHF.

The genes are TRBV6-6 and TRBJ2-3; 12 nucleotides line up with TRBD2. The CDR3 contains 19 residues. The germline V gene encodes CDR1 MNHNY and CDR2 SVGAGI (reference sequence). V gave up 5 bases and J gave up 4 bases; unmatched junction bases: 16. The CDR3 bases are TGTGCCAGCAGTCCCCAGGAAAGGACTAGCGGGGTTCAGGCAGATACGCAGTATTTT. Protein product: CASSPQERTSGVQADTQYF.

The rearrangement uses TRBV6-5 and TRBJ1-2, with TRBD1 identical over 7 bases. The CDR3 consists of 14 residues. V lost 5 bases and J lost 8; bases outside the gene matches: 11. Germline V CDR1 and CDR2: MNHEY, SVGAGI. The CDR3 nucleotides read TGTGCCAGCAGTCCAGGGACAGATACGAGCGGCTACACCTTC. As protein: CASSPGTDTSGYTF.